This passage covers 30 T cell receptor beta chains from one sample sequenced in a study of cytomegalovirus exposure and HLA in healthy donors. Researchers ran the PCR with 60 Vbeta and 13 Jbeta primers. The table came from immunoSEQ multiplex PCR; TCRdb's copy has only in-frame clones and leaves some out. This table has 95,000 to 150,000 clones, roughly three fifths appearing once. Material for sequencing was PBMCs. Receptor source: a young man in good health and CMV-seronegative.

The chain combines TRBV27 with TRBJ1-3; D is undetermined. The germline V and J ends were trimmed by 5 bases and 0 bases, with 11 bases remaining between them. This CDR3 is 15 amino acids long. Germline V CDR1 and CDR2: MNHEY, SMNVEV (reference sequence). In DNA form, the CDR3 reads TGTGCCAGCAGTCCCCTACAGAGCTCTGGAAACACCATATATTTT. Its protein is CASSPLQSSGNTIYF.

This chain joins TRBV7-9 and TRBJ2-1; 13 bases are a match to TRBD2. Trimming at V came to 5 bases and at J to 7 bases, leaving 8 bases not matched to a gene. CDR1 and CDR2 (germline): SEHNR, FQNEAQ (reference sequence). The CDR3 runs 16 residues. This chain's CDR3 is CASSTTSGRSANEQFF. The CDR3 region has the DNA TGTGCCAGCAGCACGACTAGCGGGAGGTCGGCGAATGAGCAGTTCTTC.

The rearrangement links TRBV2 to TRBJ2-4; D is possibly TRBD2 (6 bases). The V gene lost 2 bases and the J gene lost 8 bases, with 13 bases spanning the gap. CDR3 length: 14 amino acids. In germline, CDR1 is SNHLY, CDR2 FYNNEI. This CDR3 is CASSELVGGDIQYF. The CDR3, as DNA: TGTGCCAGCAGTGAACTTGTGGGAGGAGACATTCAGTACTTC.

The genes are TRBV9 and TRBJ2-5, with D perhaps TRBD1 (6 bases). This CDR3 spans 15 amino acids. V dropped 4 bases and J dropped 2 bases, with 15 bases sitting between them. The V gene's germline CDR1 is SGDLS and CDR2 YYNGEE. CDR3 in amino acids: CASSKTGTLQETQYF. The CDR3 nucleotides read TGTGCCAGCAGCAAAACCGGGACATTGCAAGAGACCCAGTACTTC.

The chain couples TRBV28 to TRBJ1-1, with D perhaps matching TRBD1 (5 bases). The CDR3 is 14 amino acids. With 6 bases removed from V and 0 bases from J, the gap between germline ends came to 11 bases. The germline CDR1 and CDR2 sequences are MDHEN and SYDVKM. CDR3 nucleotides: TGTGCCAGCAGGGACGGGGGGATGAACACTGAAGCTTTCTTT. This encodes CASRDGGMNTEAFF.

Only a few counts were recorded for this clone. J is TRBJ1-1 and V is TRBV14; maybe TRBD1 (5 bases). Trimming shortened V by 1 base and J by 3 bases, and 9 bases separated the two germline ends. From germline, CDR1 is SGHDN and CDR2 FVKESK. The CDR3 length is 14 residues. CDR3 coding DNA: TGTGCCAGCAGCCAAGGACAGAGTTACACTGAAGCTTTCTTT. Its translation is CASSQGQSYTEAFF.

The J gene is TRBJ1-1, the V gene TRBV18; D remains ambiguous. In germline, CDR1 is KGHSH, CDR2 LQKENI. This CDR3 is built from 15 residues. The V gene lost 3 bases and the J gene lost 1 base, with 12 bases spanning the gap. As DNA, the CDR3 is TGTGCCAGCTCACCCGAAGTTAGCCGGAACACTGAAGCTTTCTTT. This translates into CASSPEVSRNTEAFF.

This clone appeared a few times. CDR3 DNA: TGTGCCAGCAGTCACGGACAGGGCGGCGAGCAGTACTTC. It yields the protein CASSHGQGGEQYF. This sequence joins TRBV27 and TRBJ2-7; 8 bases line up with TRBD1. The CDR3 has 13 residues. Germline V gene lookup returns CDR1 MNHEY and CDR2 SMNVEV (reference sequence). After removal of 5 bases from V and 6 bases from J, the junction contained 6 bases not matched to a gene.

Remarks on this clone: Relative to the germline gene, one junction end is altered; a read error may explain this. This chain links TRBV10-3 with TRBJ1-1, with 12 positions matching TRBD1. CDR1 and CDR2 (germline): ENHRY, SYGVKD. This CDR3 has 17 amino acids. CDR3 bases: TGTGCCATCCGTGAGAGCCCCGGGACAGGGGGCTGGACTGAAGCTTTCTTT. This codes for CAIRESPGTGGWTEAFF.

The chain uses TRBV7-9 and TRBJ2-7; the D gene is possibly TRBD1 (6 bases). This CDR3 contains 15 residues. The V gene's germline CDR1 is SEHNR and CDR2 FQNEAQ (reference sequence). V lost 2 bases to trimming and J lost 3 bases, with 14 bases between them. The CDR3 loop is CASSLRMDSFYEQYF. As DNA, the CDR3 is TGTGCCAGCAGCTTACGAATGGACAGTTTCTACGAGCAGTACTTC.

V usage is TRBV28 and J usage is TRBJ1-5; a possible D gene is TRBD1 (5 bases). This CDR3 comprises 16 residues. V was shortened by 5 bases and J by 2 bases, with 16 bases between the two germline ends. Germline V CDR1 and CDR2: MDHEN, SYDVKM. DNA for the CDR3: TGTGCCAGCAGTACCCTGTGGAGGGGAGGCAATCAGCCCCAGCATTTT. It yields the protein CASSTLWRGGNQPQHF.

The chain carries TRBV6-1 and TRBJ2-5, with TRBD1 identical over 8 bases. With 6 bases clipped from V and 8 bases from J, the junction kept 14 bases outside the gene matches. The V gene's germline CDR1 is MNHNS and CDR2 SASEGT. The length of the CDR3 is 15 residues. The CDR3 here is CASSLPGQARGTQYF. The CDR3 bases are TGTGCCAGCAGCCTCCCGGGACAGGCAAGGGGAACCCAGTACTTC.

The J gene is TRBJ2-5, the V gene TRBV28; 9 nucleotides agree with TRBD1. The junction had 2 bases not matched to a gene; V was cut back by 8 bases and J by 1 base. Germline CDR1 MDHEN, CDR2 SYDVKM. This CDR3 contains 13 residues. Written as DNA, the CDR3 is TGTGCCAGCCGGGACAGGGCCCAAGAGACCCAGTACTTC. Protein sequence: CASRDRAQETQYF.

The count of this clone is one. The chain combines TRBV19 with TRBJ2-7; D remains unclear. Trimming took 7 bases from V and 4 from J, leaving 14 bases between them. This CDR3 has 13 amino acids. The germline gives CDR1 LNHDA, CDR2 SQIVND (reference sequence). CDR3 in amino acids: CASNGESSYEQYF. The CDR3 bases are TGTGCCAGTAACGGTGAATCCTCGTACGAGCAGTACTTC.

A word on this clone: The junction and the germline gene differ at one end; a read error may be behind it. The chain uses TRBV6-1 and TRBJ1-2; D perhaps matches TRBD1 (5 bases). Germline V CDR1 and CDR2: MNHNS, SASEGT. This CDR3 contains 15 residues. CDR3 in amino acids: CSSSEERGSNYGYTF. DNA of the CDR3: TGTTCCAGCAGTGAAGAAAGGGGCTCTAACTATGGCTACACCTTC.

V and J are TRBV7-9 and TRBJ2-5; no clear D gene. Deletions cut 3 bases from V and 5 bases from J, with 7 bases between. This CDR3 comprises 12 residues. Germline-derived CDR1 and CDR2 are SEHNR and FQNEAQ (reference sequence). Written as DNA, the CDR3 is TGTGCCAGCAGCTTGTCTAGGGAGACCCAGTACTTC. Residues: CASSLSRETQYF.

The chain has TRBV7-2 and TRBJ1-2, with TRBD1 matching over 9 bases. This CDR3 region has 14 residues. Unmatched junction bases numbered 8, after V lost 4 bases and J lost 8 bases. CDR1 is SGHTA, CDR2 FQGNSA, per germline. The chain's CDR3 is CASSYNRGRRGYTF. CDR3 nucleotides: TGTGCCAGCAGCTATAACAGGGGGCGTAGGGGCTACACCTTC.

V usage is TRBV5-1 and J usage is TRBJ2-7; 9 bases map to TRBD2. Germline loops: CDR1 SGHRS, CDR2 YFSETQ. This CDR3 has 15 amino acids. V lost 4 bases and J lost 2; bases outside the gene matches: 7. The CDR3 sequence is CASSPVTSGTYEQYF. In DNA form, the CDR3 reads TGCGCCAGCAGCCCGGTGACTAGCGGTACCTACGAGCAGTACTTC.

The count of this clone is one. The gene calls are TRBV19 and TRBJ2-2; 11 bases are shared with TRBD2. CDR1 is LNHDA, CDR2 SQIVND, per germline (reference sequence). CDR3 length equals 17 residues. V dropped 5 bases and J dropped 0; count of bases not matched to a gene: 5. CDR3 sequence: CASSPLAGGANTGELFF. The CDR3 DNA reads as TGTGCCAGTAGTCCTCTAGCGGGGGGCGCGAACACCGGGGAGCTGTTTTTT.

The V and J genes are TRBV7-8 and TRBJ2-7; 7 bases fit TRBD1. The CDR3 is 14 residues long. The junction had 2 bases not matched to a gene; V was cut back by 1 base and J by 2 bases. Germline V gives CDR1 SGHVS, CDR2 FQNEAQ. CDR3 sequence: CASSLGGQAYEQYF. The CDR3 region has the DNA TGTGCCAGCAGCTTAGGAGGACAGGCCTACGAGCAGTACTTC.

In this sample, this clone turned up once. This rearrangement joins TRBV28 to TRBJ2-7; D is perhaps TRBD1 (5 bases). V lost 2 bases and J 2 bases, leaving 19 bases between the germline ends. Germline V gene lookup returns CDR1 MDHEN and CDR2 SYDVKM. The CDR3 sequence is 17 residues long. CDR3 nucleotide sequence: TGTGCCAGCAGTTTAAACCCCCTCGGCAGGGCCCCCTACGAGCAGTACTTC. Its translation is CASSLNPLGRAPYEQYF.

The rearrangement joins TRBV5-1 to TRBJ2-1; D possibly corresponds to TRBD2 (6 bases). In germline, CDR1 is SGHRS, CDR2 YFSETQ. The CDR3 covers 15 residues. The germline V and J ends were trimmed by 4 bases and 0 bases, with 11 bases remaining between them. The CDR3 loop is CASSPRGDSYNEQFF. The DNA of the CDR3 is TGCGCCAGCAGCCCGCGGGGTGACTCCTACAATGAGCAGTTCTTC. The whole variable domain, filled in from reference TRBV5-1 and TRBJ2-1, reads KAGVTQTPRYLIKTRGQQVTLSCSPISGHRSVSWYQQTPGQGLQFLFEYFSETQRNKGNFPGRFSGRQFSNSRSEMNVSTLELGDSALYLCASSPRGDSYNEQFFGPGTRLTVL.

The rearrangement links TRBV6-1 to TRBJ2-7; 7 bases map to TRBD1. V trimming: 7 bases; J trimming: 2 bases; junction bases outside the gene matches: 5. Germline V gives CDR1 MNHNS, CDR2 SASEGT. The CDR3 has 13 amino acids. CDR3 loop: CASKGTATYEQYF. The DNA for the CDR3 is TGTGCCAGCAAAGGGACAGCTACCTACGAGCAGTACTTC.

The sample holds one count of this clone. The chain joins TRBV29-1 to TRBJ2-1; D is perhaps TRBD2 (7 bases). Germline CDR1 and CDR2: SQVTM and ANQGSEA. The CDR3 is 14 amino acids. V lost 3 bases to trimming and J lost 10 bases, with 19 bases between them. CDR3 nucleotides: TGCAGCGTTGATGGTTACCGGGGGGCGACGGAGCAGTTCTTC. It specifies CSVDGYRGATEQFF.

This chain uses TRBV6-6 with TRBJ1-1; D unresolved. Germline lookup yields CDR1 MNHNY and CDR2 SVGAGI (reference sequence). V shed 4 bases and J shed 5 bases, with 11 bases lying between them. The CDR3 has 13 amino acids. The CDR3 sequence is CASSSKPGTEAFF. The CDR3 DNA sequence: TGTGCCAGCAGTTCGAAACCGGGGACTGAAGCTTTCTTT.

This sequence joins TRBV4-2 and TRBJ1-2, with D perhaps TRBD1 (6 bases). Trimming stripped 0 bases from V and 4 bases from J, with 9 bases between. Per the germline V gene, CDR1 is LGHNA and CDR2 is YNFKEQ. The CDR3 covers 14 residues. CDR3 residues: CASSQDRTAYGYTF. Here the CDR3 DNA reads TGTGCCAGCAGCCAAGATCGGACAGCCTATGGCTACACCTTC.

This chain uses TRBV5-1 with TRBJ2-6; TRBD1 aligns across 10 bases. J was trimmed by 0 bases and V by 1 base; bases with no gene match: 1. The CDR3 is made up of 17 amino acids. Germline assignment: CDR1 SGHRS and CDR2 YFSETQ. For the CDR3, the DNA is TGCGCCAGCAGCTTGAGGGACAGGGGCTCTGGGGCCAACGTCCTGACTTTC. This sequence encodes CASSLRDRGSGANVLTF.

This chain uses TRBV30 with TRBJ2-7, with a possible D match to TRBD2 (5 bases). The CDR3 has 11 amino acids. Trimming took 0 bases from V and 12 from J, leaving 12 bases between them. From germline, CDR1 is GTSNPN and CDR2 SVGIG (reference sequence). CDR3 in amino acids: CAWSVVEGRYF. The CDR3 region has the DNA TGTGCCTGGAGTGTGGTCGAGGGAAGGTACTTC.

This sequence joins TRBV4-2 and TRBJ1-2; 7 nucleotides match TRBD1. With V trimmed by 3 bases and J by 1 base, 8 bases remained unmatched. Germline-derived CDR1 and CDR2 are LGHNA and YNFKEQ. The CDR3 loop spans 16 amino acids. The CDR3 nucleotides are TGTGCCAGCAGCCAGGCCATAGGACAGGTTAACTATGGCTACACCTTC. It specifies CASSQAIGQVNYGYTF.

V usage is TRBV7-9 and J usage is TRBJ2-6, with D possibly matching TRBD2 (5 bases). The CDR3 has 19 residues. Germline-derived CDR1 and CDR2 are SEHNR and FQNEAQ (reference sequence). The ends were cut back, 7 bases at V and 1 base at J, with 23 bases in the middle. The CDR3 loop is CASTTQGGGLGSGANVLTF. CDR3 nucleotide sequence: TGTGCCAGCACCACCCAAGGAGGAGGTTTAGGGTCTGGGGCCAACGTCCTGACTTTC.